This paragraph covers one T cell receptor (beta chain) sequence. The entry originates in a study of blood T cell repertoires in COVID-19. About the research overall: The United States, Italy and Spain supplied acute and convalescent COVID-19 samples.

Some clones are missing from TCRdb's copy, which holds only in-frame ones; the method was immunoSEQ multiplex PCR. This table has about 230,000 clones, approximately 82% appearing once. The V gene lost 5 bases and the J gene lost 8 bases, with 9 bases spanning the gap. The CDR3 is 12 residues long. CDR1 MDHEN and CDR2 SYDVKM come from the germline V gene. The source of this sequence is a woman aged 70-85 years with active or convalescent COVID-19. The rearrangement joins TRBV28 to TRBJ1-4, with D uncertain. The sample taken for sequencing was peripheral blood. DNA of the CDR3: TGTGCCAGCAGTATATCGGGGGAAAAACTGTTTTTT. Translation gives CASSISGEKLFF.